These 21 T cell receptor beta chains were all obtained from the same sample, sequenced in a study of CD8 T cells in ankylosing spondylitis. Via MiXCR, TCRdb re-called the 5' RACE reads, giving one row per CDR3 protein. This sample yields just over 350,000 distinct CDR3 sequences, of which approximately 22% are seen a single time; around 13% belongs to the top ten. Sequenced: blood, either unsorted or a sorted T cell fraction (not recorded which). These receptors were collected from a male donor with ankylosing spondylitis or in good health (not recorded which).

This clonotype was seen more than once but under ten times. The chain has TRBV12-3 or TRBV12-4 and TRBJ1-5, with 11 bases aligning to TRBD1. The junction had 5 bases not matched to a gene; V was cut back by 5 bases and J by 5 bases. CDR3 length equals 15 residues. DNA for the CDR3: TGTGCCAGCAGTGCGGACAGGGGGCCTTATCAGCCCCAGCATTTT. Amino acid sequence: CASSADRGPYQPQHF.

This clonotype came up many times. V gene TRBV29-1 combines with J gene TRBJ1-2, with D hard to call. There are 11 residues in the CDR3. The germline V and J ends were trimmed by 0 bases and 7 bases, with 6 bases remaining between them. Germline V CDR1 and CDR2: SQVTM, ANQGSEA. The CDR3: CSVEDLGGYTF. The CDR3 bases are TGCAGCGTTGAAGATTTGGGTGGCTACACCTTC.

The chain joins TRBV4-1 to TRBJ2-1; TRBD1 matches at 7 bases. After removal of 3 bases from V and 10 bases from J, the junction contained 9 bases not matched to a gene. This CDR3 region has 14 residues. Germline CDR1 and CDR2: MGHRA and YSYEKL. The CDR3 spells CASSQAHSDREQFF. The CDR3 region has the DNA TGCGCCAGCAGCCAGGCTCATTCGGACAGGGAGCAGTTCTTC.

This chain uses TRBV9 with TRBJ2-1; 7 bases map to TRBD1. Looked up from germline, CDR1 is SGDLS and CDR2 is YYNGEE. This CDR3 region has 15 residues. The junction had 8 bases not matched to a gene; V was cut back by 4 bases and J by 4 bases. CDR3 protein: CASSPPGQLYNEQFF. In DNA form, the CDR3 reads TGTGCCAGCAGCCCTCCGGGACAGCTATACAATGAGCAGTTCTTC. Full variable domain (remainder filled in from reference TRBV9 and TRBJ2-1): DSGVTQTPKHLITATGQRVTLRCSPRSGDLSVYWYQQSLDQGLQFLIQYYNGEERAKGNILERFSAQQFPDLHSELNLSSLELGDSALYFCASSPPGQLYNEQFFGPGTRLTVL.

The V call is TRBV28, the J call TRBJ2-7; TRBD1 matches at 11 bases. Trimming at V came to 3 bases and at J to 2 bases, leaving 6 bases not matched to a gene. In germline, CDR1 is MDHEN, CDR2 SYDVKM. The CDR3 is 16 amino acids. CDR3 DNA: TGTGCCAGCAGTTTTCCTCGGGGACAGGGGGCCTACGAGCAGTACTTC. It codes for CASSFPRGQGAYEQYF. Complete variable domain (other parts from reference TRBV28 and TRBJ2-7): DVKVTQSSRYLVKRTGEKVFLECVQDMDHENMFWYRQDPGLGLRLIYFSYDVKMKEKGDIPEGYSVSREKKERFSLILESASTNQTSMYLCASSFPRGQGAYEQYFGPGTRLTVT.

This clonotype has just a few counts. The V and J genes are TRBV5-5 and TRBJ2-1; 8 nucleotides line up with TRBD2. Germline V gene lookup returns CDR1 SGHKS and CDR2 YYEKEE (reference sequence). The CDR3 runs 18 residues. V shed 4 bases, J shed 4 bases, and the junction held 16 bases outside the gene matches. CDR3 region: CASSPFAGGPNSYNEQFF. The CDR3 nucleotides are TGTGCCAGCAGCCCCTTTGCGGGGGGACCAAACTCATACAATGAGCAGTTCTTC.

This clonotype was counted between two and nine times. V usage is TRBV5-1 and J usage is TRBJ1-1; 7 bases match TRBD1. The CDR3 sequence is 14 residues long. The germline V gene has CDR1 SGHRS and CDR2 YFSETQ. The trim removed 3 bases at V and 3 bases at J, leaving 5 bases unmatched. CDR3 in DNA: TGCGCCAGCAGCTGGACAGGCGGGTACACTGAAGCTTTCTTT. Translated, it gives CASSWTGGYTEAFF.

This clonotype was counted once. V is TRBV18 and J is TRBJ2-1; D is uncertain. Trimming stripped 8 bases from V and 7 bases from J, with 15 bases between. Germline CDR1 and CDR2: KGHSH and LQKENI. CDR3 length: 13 residues. CDR3 nucleotide sequence: TGTGCCAGCCGGCCAGGAGCCAGGAATGAGCAGTTCTTC. It codes for CASRPGARNEQFF.

This clonotype turned up a few times. The CDR3 protein is CASSFGTGEQYF. Here the CDR3 DNA reads TGTGCCAGCAGCTTTGGAACTGGAGAGCAGTACTTC. This chain joins TRBV7-8 and TRBJ2-7; D unclear. Per germline, CDR1 SGHVS and CDR2 FQNEAQ. The CDR3 has 12 amino acids. V lost 3 bases and J lost 7, with 10 bases in between.

The chain couples TRBV6-5 to TRBJ2-2, with 10 bases fitting TRBD2. Trimming cost V 4 bases and J 5 bases; bases outside gene matches: 4. The germline gives CDR1 MNHEY, CDR2 SVGAGI. CDR3 length: 15 amino acids. The CDR3 DNA follows: TGTGCCAGCAGTTGGCTAGCGGGGGTTACCGGGGAGCTGTTTTTT. The encoded protein is CASSWLAGVTGELFF.

The V and J genes are TRBV6-5 and TRBJ2-5; no clear D. V shed 2 bases and J shed 3 bases, with 10 bases lying between them. The CDR3 contains 14 residues. Per the germline V gene, CDR1 is MNHEY and CDR2 is SVGAGI. The CDR3 DNA reads as TGTGCCAGCAGTTACACCTGGGCTGAAGAGACCCAGTACTTC. Amino acids: CASSYTWAEETQYF.

In this sample, this clonotype turned up a few times. CDR3 sequence: CASSSEIRAYEQYF. The CDR3 DNA follows: TGCGCCAGCAGCTCGGAGATCAGAGCCTACGAGCAGTACTTC. The genes are TRBV5-1 and TRBJ2-7; D not certain. Trimming took off 3 bases at V and 2 bases at J, with 12 bases between the two ends. This CDR3 has 14 residues. Germline V CDR1 and CDR2: SGHRS, YFSETQ.

This clonotype was counted between two and nine times. The chain recombines TRBV11-2 with TRBJ2-1, with 15 bases aligning to TRBD2. Germline CDR1 SGHAT, CDR2 FQNNGV. The CDR3 consists of 18 residues. Trimming cost V 4 bases and J 5 bases; bases outside gene matches: 9. CDR3 nucleotides: TGTGCCAGCAGCTCGGGACTAGCGGGGGGCCGGGCCCACAATGAGCAGTTCTTC. It is translated as CASSSGLAGGRAHNEQFF.

This clonotype has a handful of counts. The CDR3 sequence is CASSWTLIPGQELGDDQETQYF. In DNA, the CDR3 is TGTGCCAGCAGCTGGACCTTAATTCCGGGACAGGAGCTCGGGGACGACCAAGAGACCCAGTACTTC. This chain uses TRBV5-6 with TRBJ2-5; 8 bases fit TRBD1. The germline CDR1 and CDR2 sequences are SGHDT and YYEEEE. CDR3 size: 22 residues. Losses at the gene ends were 3 bases for V and 0 bases for J; bases not matched to a gene: 25.

This clonotype has a handful of counts. The CDR3 is CASSFVLVNSPLHF. The CDR3 DNA reads as TGTGCCAGCAGTTTTGTACTTGTAAATTCACCCCTCCACTTT. This rearrangement joins TRBV12-3 or TRBV12-4 to TRBJ1-6; D uncertain. Trimming shortened V by 3 bases and J by 7 bases, and 10 bases separated the two germline ends. The CDR3 sequence is 14 residues long.

In its sample, this clonotype was seen many times. This chain uses TRBV29-1 with TRBJ1-1; no firm D call. There are 11 residues in the CDR3. Germline CDR1 SQVTM, CDR2 ANQGSEA. V was cut by 4 bases and J by 5 bases, with 8 bases left in between. The CDR3 spells CSVGSTTEAFF. In nucleotides, the CDR3 is TGCAGCGTTGGCTCCACGACTGAAGCTTTCTTT.

This clonotype turned up a few times. The J gene is TRBJ1-1, the V gene TRBV30, with D uncertain. Trimming shortened V by 2 bases and J by 0 bases, and 4 bases separated the two germline ends. CDR3 size: 12 residues. Germline V gene sequence: CDR1 GTSNPN, CDR2 SVGIG (reference sequence). The CDR3 region is CAWSLLNTEAFF. CDR3 bases: TGTGCCTGGAGTCTGTTGAACACTGAAGCTTTCTTT.

This sequence joins TRBV20-1 and TRBJ1-3; D call uncertain. Per germline, CDR1 DFQATT and CDR2 SNEGSKA (reference sequence). V was pared by 3 bases and J by 7 bases, with 13 bases between. This CDR3 is built from 13 residues. CDR3 protein: CSAREGWSNTIYF. The CDR3 DNA follows: TGCAGTGCTAGGGAGGGCTGGAGCAACACCATATATTTT.

Only a few counts were recorded for this clonotype. The chain employs TRBV27 and TRBJ1-5; a weak D match, TRBD1 (5 bases). This CDR3 has 18 residues. Germline CDR1 is MNHEY and CDR2 is SMNVEV (reference sequence). V was pared by 2 bases and J by 0 bases, with 17 bases between. The CDR3 DNA reads TGTGCCAGCAGTTTAGGGGCCCCAGGAGACCTTAGCAATCAGCCCCAGCATTTT. Translation gives CASSLGAPGDLSNQPQHF.

The rearrangement links TRBV29-1 to TRBJ2-7; 10 bases line up with TRBD1. The trim removed 0 bases at V and 3 bases at J, leaving 5 bases unmatched. CDR3 size: 15 residues. CDR1 is SQVTM, CDR2 ANQGSEA, per germline. CDR3 sequence: CSVEDSTGGLYEQYF. As DNA, the CDR3 is TGCAGCGTTGAAGATTCGACAGGGGGCCTCTACGAGCAGTACTTC.

This clonotype was counted a few times. The V gene is TRBV6-1, the J gene TRBJ2-1, with D possibly matching TRBD1 (6 bases). V lost 6 bases to trimming and J lost 9 bases, with 12 bases between them. CDR1 and CDR2 (germline): MNHNS, SASEGT. The CDR3 sequence is 12 residues long. The CDR3 sequence is CASRKQGTEQFF. CDR3 DNA: TGTGCCAGCAGGAAACAGGGAACTGAGCAGTTCTTC.